What follows are 6 T cell receptor beta chains derived from one specimen sequenced in a study of T cells in Graves' hyperthyroidism and ophthalmopathy. Researchers amplified the TCR beta CDR3 regions from RNA transcripts. Researchers ran a first-round RT-PCR on the TCR CDR3 using the HTBI primer set. From the multiplex PCR reads, TCRdb called clonotypes with MiXCR, one entry per CDR3 protein. The data contain 300,000 to 400,000 distinct CDR3 sequences, roughly 21% of them singletons. Sequencing was performed on blood. These receptors came from a woman between 50 and 59 years old with Graves' hyperthyroidism.

This clonotype occurred many times. The chain links TRBV6-1 to TRBJ2-1; 10 positions match TRBD2. Germline CDR1 MNHNS, CDR2 SASEGT. The CDR3 has 15 residues. Losses at the gene ends were 8 bases for V and 3 bases for J; bases not matched to a gene: 7. CDR3 sequence (DNA): TGTGCCAGCCGGACCAGCGGGAGGGTCTACAATGAGCAGTTCTTC. Encoded protein: CASRTSGRVYNEQFF.

This clonotype was seen ten or more times. V and J are TRBV28 and TRBJ2-5, with D possibly being TRBD2 (6 bases). The CDR3 extends over 18 amino acids. V was pared by 5 bases and J by 1 base, with 23 bases between. The germline V gene has CDR1 MDHEN and CDR2 SYDVKM. For the CDR3, the DNA is TGTGCCAGCAGTCAAATAACCTACAGAGCGGGCTTCCAAGAGACCCAGTACTTC. Translated: CASSQITYRAGFQETQYF.

There are many counts of this clonotype. J is TRBJ1-1 and V is TRBV6-1; TRBD1 aligns across 7 bases. The CDR3 spans 14 residues. CDR1 is MNHNS and CDR2 is SASEGT in the germline V gene. Trimming at V came to 6 bases and at J to 0 bases, leaving 4 bases not matched to a gene. The CDR3 protein is CASSRTGMNTEAFF. The CDR3 DNA sequence: TGTGCCAGCAGCCGGACAGGTATGAACACTGAAGCTTTCTTT.

J is TRBJ1-1 and V is TRBV2, with TRBD1 matching 7 bases. The CDR3 length is 14 residues. Looked up from germline, CDR1 is SNHLY and CDR2 is FYNNEI. V gave up 6 bases and J gave up 3 bases; unmatched junction bases: 7. CDR3 protein: CASSVGQDDTEAFF. The CDR3 nucleotides are TGTGCCAGCAGCGTAGGACAGGACGACACTGAAGCTTTCTTT.

This clonotype has ten or more counts. The chain uses TRBV7-9 and TRBJ2-2, with 7 nucleotides matching TRBD2. The germline V gene has CDR1 SEHNR and CDR2 FQNEAQ (reference sequence). The CDR3 is made up of 17 amino acids. Losses at the gene ends were 2 bases for V and 5 bases for J; bases not matched to a gene: 11. CDR3 region: CASSLPGRAIRTGELFF. The CDR3 DNA sequence: TGTGCCAGCAGCTTACCAGGGAGGGCCATTCGGACCGGGGAGCTGTTTTTT.

This clonotype was detected many times. The chain couples TRBV7-9 to TRBJ2-5; D remains ambiguous. Trimming stripped 3 bases from V and 5 bases from J, with 10 bases between. Germline CDR1 and CDR2: SEHNR and FQNEAQ (reference sequence). The CDR3 extends over 13 amino acids. The CDR3 bases are TGTGCCAGCAGCTTCTGGCCCGTGGAGACCCAGTACTTC. Its protein product is CASSFWPVETQYF.